The 24 T cell receptor beta chains presented below share a single source sample, sequenced in a study of blood T cell repertoires in COVID-19 (dated by TCRdb to the early 2020s). Libraries were made using the immunoSEQ multiplex PCR assay. TCRdb re-hosts the immuneACCESS table, in-frame sequences only. Its copies lack some clones; in the studies checked, an unresolved V gene accounts for under half of them, and the cause for the rest is not known. For this sample there are 360,000 or so clones; roughly 90% appear just once. The ten largest clonotypes hold under 1.2% of the sample. The sequencing sample was made of PBMCs or T cells enriched from blood (not recorded which). Receptors originate from a woman aged 25-40 years who had been exposed to COVID-19.

V gene TRBV27 combines with J gene TRBJ1-6; maybe TRBD1 (5 bases). Germline CDR1 MNHEY, CDR2 SMNVEV (reference sequence). V was clipped by 11 bases and J by 8 bases, with 19 bases between them. CDR3 length equals 14 residues. The chain's CDR3 is CAPRAGPRDSPLHF. CDR3 sequence (DNA): TGTGCCCCCCGTGCGGGACCCCGCGATTCACCCCTCCACTTT.

This clone has a single count. The chain has TRBV6-5 and TRBJ2-7; 12 positions agree with TRBD2. V shed 2 bases and J 2 bases; nucleotides not matched to a gene: 1. Germline CDR1 and CDR2: MNHEY and SVGAGI. There are 15 residues in the CDR3. CDR3 sequence: CASSYGLAGTYEQYF. The CDR3 DNA reads TGTGCCAGCAGTTACGGACTAGCGGGGACCTACGAGCAGTACTTC.

This clone occurred once. CDR3 bases: TGTGCCAGCAGCTTAGGGGGCCTGAACACTGAAGCTTTCTTT. It encodes CASSLGGLNTEAFF. This chain joins TRBV11-3 and TRBJ1-1, with a weak D call TRBD1 (5 bases). V was clipped by 1 base and J by 0 bases, with 6 bases between them. This CDR3 has 14 residues. Germline loops: CDR1 SGHNT, CDR2 YENEEA.

The chain employs TRBV27 and TRBJ1-2, with 11 bases matching TRBD1. Germline loops: CDR1 MNHEY, CDR2 SMNVEV (reference sequence). V lost 6 bases to trimming and J lost 7 bases; unmatched junction nucleotides: 7. CDR3 length equals 14 residues. The chain's CDR3 is CASSLGTGGGGYTF. In nucleotides, the CDR3 is TGTGCCAGCAGCCTAGGGACAGGGGGTGGTGGCTACACCTTC.

The chain recombines TRBV11-2 with TRBJ1-4; 11 nucleotides match TRBD1. The CDR3 loop spans 14 amino acids. Germline-derived CDR1 and CDR2 are SGHAT and FQNNGV. With 5 bases clipped from V and 8 bases from J, the junction kept 4 bases outside the gene matches. The CDR3 DNA sequence: TGTGCCAGCAGCAAGGACAGGGGGCGAGAAAAACTGTTTTTT. Its translation is CASSKDRGREKLFF.

The chain recombines TRBV24-1 with TRBJ2-2; D is unresolved. The V end was cut by 2 bases, the J end by 4 bases, with 10 bases between. Germline assignment: CDR1 KGHDR and CDR2 SFDVKD. There are 15 residues in the CDR3. The CDR3 reads CATSDSGFGTGELFF. CDR3 nucleotide sequence: TGTGCCACCAGTGATTCCGGGTTCGGCACCGGGGAGCTGTTTTTT.

The rearrangement uses TRBV28 and TRBJ1-1; TRBD1 aligns across 7 bases. Trimming took 8 bases from V and 1 from J; bases not matched to a gene: 4. The CDR3 is 13 residues long. The germline gives CDR1 MDHEN, CDR2 SYDVKM. The CDR3: CASGQGGNTEAFF. The CDR3 nucleotides read TGTGCCAGCGGTCAGGGGGGGAACACTGAAGCTTTCTTT.

This chain uses TRBV2 with TRBJ2-7; D perhaps matches TRBD1 (5 bases). CDR3 size: 13 residues. Germline V CDR1 and CDR2: SNHLY, FYNNEI. V was shortened by 7 bases and J by 3 bases, with 13 bases between the two germline ends. The CDR3 coding sequence is TGTGCCAGCACCAGACAGAAAAACTACGAGCAGTACTTC. It specifies CASTRQKNYEQYF.

The chain combines TRBV19 with TRBJ2-2; 7 nucleotides line up with TRBD2. This CDR3 comprises 14 residues. Per germline, CDR1 LNHDA and CDR2 SQIVND (reference sequence). V lost 4 bases to trimming and J lost 7 bases; unmatched junction nucleotides: 6. In DNA form, the CDR3 reads TGTGCCAGTAGTAGCGGGAGAGGGAGCGGGGAGCTGTTTTTT. It codes for CASSSGRGSGELFF. Full variable domain (missing parts from reference TRBV19 and TRBJ2-2): DGGITQSPKYLFRKEGQNVTLSCEQNLNHDAMYWYRQDPGQGLRLIYYSQIVNDFQKGDIAEGYSVSREKKESFPLTVTSAQKNPTAFYLCASSSGRGSGELFFGEGSRLTVL.

This chain links TRBV13 with TRBJ2-3; maybe TRBD1 (6 bases). Germline CDR1 and CDR2: PRHDT and FYEKMQ (reference sequence). The CDR3 extends over 12 amino acids. The V gene lost 6 bases and the J gene lost 3 bases, with 7 bases spanning the gap. CDR3 DNA sequence: TGTGCCAGCAGAAGGGGGACAGATACGCAGTATTTT. Protein product: CASRRGTDTQYF.

The chain joins TRBV24-1 to TRBJ1-2; TRBD1 aligns across 7 bases. This CDR3 has 15 amino acids. Germline CDR1 KGHDR, CDR2 SFDVKD. With V trimmed by 3 bases and J by 3 bases, 6 bases remained unmatched. The CDR3 protein is CATSDGQGGDYGYTF. The CDR3 DNA reads TGTGCCACCAGTGATGGGCAGGGGGGTGACTATGGCTACACCTTC.

The V gene is TRBV30, the J gene TRBJ2-1; possible D gene TRBD1, 6 bases. This CDR3 contains 13 residues. V lost 3 bases, J lost 2 bases, and 8 bases lay in between. Germline loops: CDR1 GTSNPN, CDR2 SVGIG (reference sequence). Here the CDR3 DNA reads TGTGCCTGGAGGGGGGACACCTACAATGAGCAGTTCTTC. Amino acids: CAWRGDTYNEQFF.

J is TRBJ2-7 and V is TRBV7-9; 8 nucleotides match TRBD2. Trimming removed 4 bases from V and 6 bases from J; junction bases left unmatched: 8. Germline CDR1 reads SEHNR; CDR2 reads FQNEAQ (reference sequence). CDR3 length equals 14 residues. In DNA form, the CDR3 reads TGTGCCAGCAGCTCGGGACTAGTAGCATTCGAGCAGTACTTC. It is translated as CASSSGLVAFEQYF.

The chain employs TRBV30 and TRBJ2-5, with D possibly being TRBD2 (5 bases). The CDR3 totals 13 residues. V dropped 2 bases and J dropped 0 bases, with 7 bases sitting between them. CDR1 is GTSNPN, CDR2 SVGIG, per germline (reference sequence). CDR3 nucleotides: TGTGCCTGGAGTCTGGACTACCAAGAGACCCAGTACTTC. Translated: CAWSLDYQETQYF.

This clone was seen only once. The rearrangement links TRBV5-1 to TRBJ1-4; D is ambiguous. V was pared by 1 base and J by 3 bases, with 10 bases between. Germline V gene data show CDR1 as SGHRS and CDR2 as YFSETQ. The CDR3 sequence is 15 residues long. CDR3 DNA sequence: TGCGCCAGCAGCTTGTTCGGGGAGCCTAATGAAAAACTGTTTTTT. It is translated as CASSLFGEPNEKLFF.

This rearrangement joins TRBV19 to TRBJ2-1; TRBD2 is a possible D gene (6 bases). The CDR3 totals 13 residues. The germline CDR1 and CDR2 sequences are LNHDA and SQIVND (reference sequence). Trimming stripped 9 bases from V and 6 bases from J, with 15 bases between. CDR3 sequence (DNA): TGTGCCAGCGGGAGCTCTATTGCCAATGAGCAGTTCTTC. It encodes CASGSSIANEQFF.

This chain uses TRBV30 with TRBJ2-3; 8 positions agree with TRBD2. Germline CDR1 reads GTSNPN; CDR2 reads SVGIG (reference sequence). The CDR3 extends over 13 amino acids. Trimming at V came to 5 bases and at J to 3 bases, leaving 4 bases not matched to a gene. As DNA, the CDR3 is TGTGCCTGGTGTCCGGGAGGGACAGATACGCAGTATTTT. Residues: CAWCPGGTDTQYF.

This sequence joins TRBV12-5 and TRBJ1-1; 10 positions match TRBD1. The CDR3 is 15 amino acids. J lost 1 base, V lost 6 bases, and 5 bases had no gene match. The germline gives CDR1 LGHNT, CDR2 FRNRAP. CDR3 residues: CASGLGQGTNTEAFF. The CDR3 DNA reads as TGTGCTAGTGGCCTGGGACAGGGGACGAACACTGAAGCTTTCTTT.

This clone was counted a single time. The rearrangement joins TRBV30 to TRBJ2-7, with 11 bases that match TRBD1. The CDR3 has 14 amino acids. Germline CDR1 GTSNPN, CDR2 SVGIG (reference sequence). The V gene end was trimmed by 3 bases and the J gene end by 3 bases; junction bases not matched to a gene: 4. CDR3 in amino acids: CAWSGQGAYYEQYF. The DNA for the CDR3 is TGTGCCTGGAGCGGACAGGGGGCGTACTACGAGCAGTACTTC. Full variable domain (rest looked up from reference TRBV30 and TRBJ2-7): SQTIHQWPATLVQPVGSPLSLECTVEGTSNPNLYWYRQAAGRGLQLLFYSVGIGQISSEVPQNLSASRPQDRQFILSSKKLLLSDSGFYLCAWSGQGAYYEQYFGPGTRLTVT.

CDR3 sequence: CASSPGTGGLQPQHF. Written as DNA, the CDR3 is TGTGCCAGCAGCCCCGGGACAGGGGGCCTCCAGCCCCAGCATTTT. The rearrangement uses TRBV6-2 or TRBV6-3 and TRBJ1-5; 12 bases match TRBD1. The CDR3 consists of 15 residues. Per the germline V gene, CDR1 is MNHEY and CDR2 is SVGEGT. Trimming cost V 6 bases and J 7 bases; bases outside gene matches: 7.

This clone appeared a single time. This chain uses TRBV3-1 (or the pseudogene TRBV3-2) with TRBJ2-7; 8 nucleotides agree with TRBD1. The germline gives CDR1 LGHDT, CDR2 YNNKEL (reference sequence). The CDR3 loop spans 14 amino acids. J gave up 3 bases and V 2 bases, and 3 bases lay outside the gene matches. The CDR3 spells CASSQRQGSYEQYF. CDR3 nucleotide sequence: TGTGCCAGCAGCCAAAGACAGGGGAGCTACGAGCAGTACTTC.

The chain recombines TRBV19 with TRBJ1-1, with D maybe TRBD1 (6 bases). V was shortened by 8 bases and J by 3 bases, with 10 bases between the two germline ends. This CDR3 is 12 amino acids long. The germline V gene encodes CDR1 LNHDA and CDR2 SQIVND (reference sequence). CDR3 protein: CASAGQYTEAFF. In DNA, the CDR3 is TGTGCCAGTGCCGGACAGTACACTGAAGCTTTCTTT.

This clone was observed a few times. The chain carries TRBV5-4 and TRBJ1-1; 9 bases line up with TRBD1. Germline CDR1 reads SGHNT; CDR2 reads YYREEE (reference sequence). J was trimmed by 1 base and V by 0 bases; bases with no gene match: 4. CDR3 length: 16 amino acids. CDR3 residues: CASSLGTGVANTEAFF. The CDR3 DNA reads TGTGCCAGCAGCTTGGGGACAGGGGTCGCGAACACTGAAGCTTTCTTT.

The chain combines TRBV5-1 with TRBJ2-3; D is unclear. Germline V CDR1 and CDR2: SGHRS, YFSETQ. V gave up 0 bases and J gave up 2 bases, with 10 bases separating them. The CDR3 spans 15 residues. CDR3 coding DNA: TGCGCCAGCAGCTTGGGACCGACTCCCACAGATACGCAGTATTTT. The encoded protein is CASSLGPTPTDTQYF.